The 17 T cell receptor beta chains presented below share a single source sample, sequenced in a study of cytomegalovirus exposure and HLA in healthy donors. PCR employed 60 Vbeta and 13 Jbeta primers. Clones were sequenced by immunoSEQ multiplex PCR, and TCRdb holds only the in-frame ones, with some missing. Among around 68,000 clones, around 79% were seen once, and the ten largest hold approximately 7%. Sequencing was done on a sample of PBMCs. These receptors came from a woman aged 25 to 39 in good health and CMV-seropositive.

This chain joins TRBV5-4 and TRBJ1-5, with TRBD1 identical over 10 bases. The trim removed 4 bases at V and 5 bases at J, leaving 3 bases unmatched. The CDR3 sequence is 14 residues long. Germline CDR1 SGHNT, CDR2 YYREEE (reference sequence). The CDR3 here is CASSTGTGDQPQHF. The CDR3 DNA sequence: TGTGCCAGCAGCACCGGGACAGGGGATCAGCCCCAGCATTTT. Together with reference TRBV5-4 and TRBJ1-5, the CDR3 gives the full variable domain: ETGVTQSPTHLIKTRGQQVTLRCSSQSGHNTVSWYQQALGQGPQFIFQYYREEENGRGNFPPRFSGLQFPNYSSELNVNALELDDSALYLCASSTGTGDQPQHFGDGTRLSIL.

The rearrangement joins TRBV28 to TRBJ2-1; 10 bases are shared with TRBD1. The germline V gene encodes CDR1 MDHEN and CDR2 SYDVKM. There are 17 residues in the CDR3. The junction had 14 bases not matched to a gene; V was cut back by 7 bases and J by 5 bases. In DNA form, the CDR3 reads TGTGCCAGCATCGGGACAGGGGTCCGTATGGGTAACAATGAGCAGTTCTTC. Its translation: CASIGTGVRMGNNEQFF.

A word on this clone: This specimen includes other DNA sequences encoding the same CDR3. The chain joins TRBV5-1 to TRBJ2-1; 9 bases are a match to TRBD2. The germline CDR1 and CDR2 sequences are SGHRS and YFSETQ. The CDR3 contains 16 residues. V was pared by 1 base and J by 4 bases, with 6 bases of the junction left unmatched. The CDR3 reads CASSLPSGDSYNEQFF. The CDR3 DNA follows: TGCGCCAGCAGCTTGCCTAGCGGGGATTCTTACAATGAGCAGTTCTTC.

This clone has only a few counts. The V and J genes are TRBV5-1 and TRBJ2-2; a possible D gene is TRBD1 (5 bases). The CDR3 runs to 15 residues. With 1 base removed from V and 3 bases from J, the gap between germline ends came to 10 bases. Germline CDR1 and CDR2: SGHRS and YFSETQ. The CDR3 spells CASSLSGMDTGELFF. DNA of the CDR3: TGCGCCAGCAGCTTGTCAGGGATGGACACCGGGGAGCTGTTTTTT. The whole variable domain, filled in from reference TRBV5-1 and TRBJ2-2, reads KAGVTQTPRYLIKTRGQQVTLSCSPISGHRSVSWYQQTPGQGLQFLFEYFSETQRNKGNFPGRFSGRQFSNSRSEMNVSTLELGDSALYLCASSLSGMDTGELFFGEGSRLTVL.

The rearrangement joins TRBV9 to TRBJ2-1, with 7 bases lining up with TRBD2. Germline-derived CDR1 and CDR2 are SGDLS and YYNGEE. CDR3 length equals 15 residues. V trimming: 4 bases; J trimming: 1 base; junction bases outside the gene matches: 5. In nucleotides, the CDR3 is TGTGCCAGCAGCCTTAGCGGGCAGTCCTACAATGAGCAGTTCTTC. It specifies CASSLSGQSYNEQFF.

The J gene is TRBJ1-3, the V gene TRBV28; D remains ambiguous. The CDR3 totals 16 residues. Trimming pared 0 bases from V and 0 bases from J, leaving 9 bases between. Germline V gene lookup returns CDR1 MDHEN and CDR2 SYDVKM. The CDR3 loop reads CASSLWGSGSGNTIYF. The DNA for the CDR3 is TGTGCCAGCAGTTTATGGGGGAGCGGCTCTGGAAACACCATATATTTT.

The gene calls are TRBV19 and TRBJ1-5, with D possibly TRBD1 on 5 matching bases. The germline V gene encodes CDR1 LNHDA and CDR2 SQIVND (reference sequence). This CDR3 is 15 amino acids long. Trimming pared 3 bases from V and 7 bases from J, leaving 16 bases between. CDR3 nucleotide sequence: TGTGCCAGTAGTATCGACAGTTCCCTGGTGCAGCCCCAGCATTTT. Its protein is CASSIDSSLVQPQHF.

The gene calls are TRBV6-5 and TRBJ1-3; D gene ambiguous. The germline CDR1 and CDR2 sequences are MNHEY and SVGAGI. The V gene lost 2 bases and the J gene lost 0 bases, with 8 bases spanning the gap. This CDR3 spans 15 amino acids. The CDR3 DNA reads TGTGCCAGCAGTTACGCCGGCGGCTCTGGAAACACCATATATTTT. Encoded protein: CASSYAGGSGNTIYF.

This rearrangement joins TRBV11-3 to TRBJ2-2; the match to TRBD1 covers 8 bases. The CDR3 loop spans 17 amino acids. Losses at the gene ends were 5 bases for V and 0 bases for J; bases not matched to a gene: 8. Germline V gives CDR1 SGHNT, CDR2 YENEEA. The CDR3 nucleotides read TGTGCCAGCAGCCCTCGAACAGGGGGACCGAACACCGGGGAGCTGTTTTTT. It specifies CASSPRTGGPNTGELFF.

The chain joins TRBV4-2 to TRBJ1-1, with D maybe TRBD1 (5 bases). CDR3 length equals 16 residues. CDR1 and CDR2 from the germline V gene are LGHNA and YNFKEQ. Between the trimmed V and J ends, which lost 0 bases and 3 bases, there was a span of 14 bases. CDR3 in amino acids: CASSQDAGGGYTEAFF. Here the CDR3 DNA reads TGTGCCAGCAGCCAAGATGCCGGCGGGGGGTACACTGAAGCTTTCTTT.

The chain recombines TRBV18 with TRBJ1-3, with 7 bases aligning to TRBD1. Germline values: CDR1 KGHSH, CDR2 LQKENI. The CDR3 length is 19 residues. V shed 3 bases, J shed 4 bases, and the junction held 18 bases outside the gene matches. The CDR3 protein is CASSPLRTGPSLQGNTIYF. As DNA, the CDR3 is TGTGCCAGCTCACCTCTACGGACAGGACCCTCTCTTCAGGGAAACACCATATATTTT.

This sequence joins TRBV30 and TRBJ2-1, with 7 bases matching TRBD2. V lost 5 bases to trimming and J lost 4 bases; unmatched junction nucleotides: 20. Germline CDR1 and CDR2: GTSNPN and SVGIG (reference sequence). The CDR3 loop spans 18 amino acids. DNA of the CDR3: TGTGCCTGGTATCCCCCTGTGGCGGCGGCTAGCGGATACAATGAGCAGTTCTTC. Encoded protein: CAWYPPVAAASGYNEQFF.

The gene calls are TRBV27 and TRBJ2-7; 11 nucleotides match TRBD2. CDR1 and CDR2 from the germline V gene are MNHEY and SMNVEV (reference sequence). CDR3 length: 16 residues. Trimming cost V 7 bases and J 6 bases; bases outside gene matches: 14. The CDR3 DNA reads TGTGCCAGCAAAGACCTAGCGGGAGGACTGGGGGGCGAGCAGTACTTC. Protein sequence: CASKDLAGGLGGEQYF.

This sequence joins TRBV7-2 and TRBJ1-1; 8 nucleotides line up with TRBD1. CDR1 and CDR2 (germline): SGHTA, FQGNSA. The CDR3 extends over 12 amino acids. Unmatched junction bases numbered 3, after V lost 1 base and J lost 11 bases. The CDR3: CASSLGRDRAFF. DNA for the CDR3: TGTGCCAGCAGCTTAGGACGGGACAGGGCTTTCTTT.

This chain connects TRBV28 to TRBJ2-1, with 7 positions matching TRBD1. With V trimmed by 4 bases and J by 0 bases, 6 bases remained unmatched. The CDR3 runs 16 residues. Per the germline V gene, CDR1 is MDHEN and CDR2 is SYDVKM. CDR3 amino acids: CASSSPRDSSYNEQFF. As DNA, the CDR3 is TGTGCCAGCAGTTCCCCCCGGGACAGCTCCTACAATGAGCAGTTCTTC.

V gene TRBV29-1 combines with J gene TRBJ2-3, with D perhaps TRBD2 (5 bases). The CDR3 consists of 13 residues. The ends were cut back, 6 bases at V and 2 bases at J, with 12 bases in the middle. Per the germline V gene, CDR1 is SQVTM and CDR2 is ANQGSEA. The CDR3 protein is CSVIGRHTDTQYF. DNA of the CDR3: TGCAGCGTCATTGGGAGACACACAGATACGCAGTATTTT.

The chain links TRBV2 to TRBJ2-1; D call uncertain. CDR1 and CDR2 (germline): SNHLY, FYNNEI. Trimming removed 0 bases from V and 4 bases from J, with 7 bases in between. The CDR3 totals 14 residues. CDR3 sequence (DNA): TGTGCCAGCAGTGAAGCTTACAGATACAATGAGCAGTTCTTC. Its translation: CASSEAYRYNEQFF.